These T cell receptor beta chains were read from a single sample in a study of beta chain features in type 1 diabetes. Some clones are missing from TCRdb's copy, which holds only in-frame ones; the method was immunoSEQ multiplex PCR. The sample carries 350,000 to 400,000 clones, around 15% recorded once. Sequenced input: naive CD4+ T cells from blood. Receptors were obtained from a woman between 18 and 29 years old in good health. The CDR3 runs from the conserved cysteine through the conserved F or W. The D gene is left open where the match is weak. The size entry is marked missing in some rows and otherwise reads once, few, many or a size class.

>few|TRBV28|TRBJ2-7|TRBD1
CASSLGYRGHEQYF
TGTGCCAGCAGTTTAGGGTACAGGGGGCACGAGCAGTACTTC
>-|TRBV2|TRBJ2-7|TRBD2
CASSDRDYGEQYF
TGTGCCAGCAGCGACCGGGACTATGGGGAGCAGTACTTC
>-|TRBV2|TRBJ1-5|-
CASSEEPGLRNQPQHF
TGTGCCAGCAGTGAAGAACCAGGGCTCCGCAATCAGCCCCAGCATTTT
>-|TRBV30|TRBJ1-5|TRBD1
CAWSPGTARWSQHF
TGTGCCTGGAGCCCCGGGACAGCGAGATGGTCCCAGCATTTT
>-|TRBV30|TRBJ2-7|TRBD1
CAWSVLKGQPYEQYF
TGTGCCTGGAGTGTGCTCAAGGGACAGCCCTACGAGCAGTACTTC
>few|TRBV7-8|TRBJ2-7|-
CASSLDRVNYEQYF
TGTGCCAGCAGCTTAGACAGGGTGAACTACGAGCAGTACTTC
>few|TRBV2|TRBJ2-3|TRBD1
CASSLGTGVGDTQYF
TGTGCCAGCAGCCTCGGGACAGGGGTGGGAGATACGCAGTATTTT
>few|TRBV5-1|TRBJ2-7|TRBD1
CASSFDPGQGMYEQYF
TGCGCCAGCAGCTTCGACCCGGGACAGGGGATGTACGAGCAGTACTTC
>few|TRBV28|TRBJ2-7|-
CASSPGSHSYEQYF
TGTGCCAGCAGTCCAGGATCTCACTCCTACGAGCAGTACTTC
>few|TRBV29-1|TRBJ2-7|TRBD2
CSVRTSGTFYEQYF
TGCAGCGTTAGAACCAGCGGGACTTTCTACGAGCAGTACTTC
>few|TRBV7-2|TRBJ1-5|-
CASSLAAFGGNQPQHF
TGTGCCAGCAGCTTAGCGGCCTTTGGCGGGAATCAGCCCCAGCATTTT
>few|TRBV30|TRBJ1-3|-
CAWRHSSGNTIYF
TGTGCCTGGAGGCACAGCTCTGGAAACACCATATATTTT
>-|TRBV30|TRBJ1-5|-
CAGNGGSGQPQHF
TGTGCCGGCAACGGGGGATCTGGTCAGCCCCAGCATTTT
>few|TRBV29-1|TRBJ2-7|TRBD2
CSVGTSGASYEQYF
TGCAGCGTTGGGACTAGCGGAGCTTCCTACGAGCAGTACTTC
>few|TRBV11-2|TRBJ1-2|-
CASSLGGIGYTF
TGTGCCAGCAGCTTAGGAGGGATCGGCTACACCTTC
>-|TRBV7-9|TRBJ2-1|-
CASSLAQYNEQFF
TGTGCCAGCAGCTTAGCCCAATACAATGAGCAGTTCTTC
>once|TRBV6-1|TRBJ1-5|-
CASSPVQGSNQPQHF
TGTGCCAGCAGTCCAGTACAGGGTAGCAATCAGCCCCAGCATTTT
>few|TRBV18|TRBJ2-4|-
CASSPPVVATRSGIQYF
TGTGCCAGCTCACCACCGGTGGTAGCGACCCGCAGTGGCATTCAGTACTTC
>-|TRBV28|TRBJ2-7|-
CASREATRRTYEQYF
TGTGCCAGCAGGGAAGCGACTAGAAGGACCTACGAGCAGTACTTC
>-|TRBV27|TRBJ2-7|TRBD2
CASSSSSGLSYEQYF
TGTGCCAGCAGTTCGTCTAGCGGGCTGTCCTACGAGCAGTACTTC
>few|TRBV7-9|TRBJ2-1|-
CASSPWGAEDGDEQFF
TGTGCCAGCAGCCCCTGGGGAGCCGAGGACGGCGATGAGCAGTTCTTC
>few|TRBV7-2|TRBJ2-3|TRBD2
CASSLRAGGRTDTQYF
TGTGCCAGCAGCTTACGAGCGGGAGGGCGCACAGATACGCAGTATTTT
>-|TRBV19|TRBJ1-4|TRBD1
CASTPSYRGREEKLFF
TGTGCCAGTACTCCCTCCTACAGGGGCCGTGAGGAAAAACTGTTTTTT
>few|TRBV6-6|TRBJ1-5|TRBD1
CASTGQGRNQPQHF
TGTGCCAGCACTGGACAGGGTCGCAATCAGCCCCAGCATTTT